Below, 21 T cell receptor beta chains from the same sample are listed, as sequenced in a study of blood T cell repertoires in COVID-19. Data came from immunoSEQ multiplex PCR; TCRdb stores just in-frame clones and leaves some out. The data show about 180,000 clones, roughly 88% seen once. The specimen was peripheral blood. The receptors shown here come from a man aged 60 to 69 with acute or convalescent COVID-19.

The genes are TRBV29-1 and TRBJ2-7; D unresolved. The length of the CDR3 is 12 residues. Germline loops: CDR1 SQVTM, CDR2 ANQGSEA. V was clipped by 4 bases and J by 6 bases, with 13 bases between them. CDR3 DNA sequence: TGCAGCGTTGGACTGGTACACGCCGAGCAGTACTTC. It specifies CSVGLVHAEQYF.

The gene calls are TRBV10-3 and TRBJ1-4; D may be TRBD1 (5 bases). From germline, CDR1 is ENHRY and CDR2 SYGVKD. This CDR3 has 12 amino acids. The V end lost 9 bases, the J end lost 7 bases, and 12 bases lay between the germline ends. This CDR3 reads CAIQGTGEKLFF. CDR3 sequence (DNA): TGTGCCATTCAGGGTACTGGTGAAAAACTGTTTTTT.

This clone was counted between two and nine times. The V and J genes are TRBV11-1 and TRBJ2-7; 9 nucleotides line up with TRBD2. The CDR3 is 15 amino acids. Unmatched junction bases numbered 3, after V lost 1 base and J lost 2 bases. CDR1 is SGHAT, CDR2 FQDESV, per germline (reference sequence). The CDR3 loop is CASSLGRGRAYEQYF. CDR3 bases: TGTGCCAGCAGCTTAGGTCGCGGGAGGGCCTACGAGCAGTACTTC.

In this sample, this clone turned up a few times. The chain combines TRBV9 with TRBJ2-2, with TRBD2 as a possible D gene (5 bases). CDR1 and CDR2 from the germline V gene are SGDLS and YYNGEE. Trimming removed 0 bases from V and 1 base from J, with 10 bases in between. CDR3 length equals 16 residues. CDR3 nucleotide sequence: TGTGCCAGCAGCGTAGGCAATAGCGTGAACACCGGGGAGCTGTTTTTT. Its protein is CASSVGNSVNTGELFF.

The chain uses TRBV5-1 and TRBJ2-3; 9 positions match TRBD2. V shed 4 bases, J shed 4 bases, and the junction held 10 bases outside the gene matches. This CDR3 is 16 amino acids long. The germline V gene has CDR1 SGHRS and CDR2 YFSETQ. CDR3: CASSPRAGGPADTQYF. CDR3 DNA: TGCGCCAGCAGCCCTCGTGCGGGAGGGCCTGCAGATACGCAGTATTTT.

The V gene is TRBV5-1, the J gene TRBJ2-3; 7 bases match TRBD2. Germline trimming cut 4 bases from V and 6 bases from J; bases unmatched to any gene: 14. This CDR3 region has 16 residues. Germline CDR1 SGHRS, CDR2 YFSETQ. CDR3 sequence (DNA): TGCGCCAGCAGCGCGGGAGCGAGGTCCCGTGGCGATACGCAGTATTTT. This codes for CASSAGARSRGDTQYF.

The chain employs TRBV4-1 and TRBJ1-2; 7 positions agree with TRBD1. The CDR3 contains 17 residues. The germline CDR1 and CDR2 sequences are MGHRA and YSYEKL. Trimming removed 1 base from V and 1 base from J; junction bases left unmatched: 9. The CDR3 here is CASSQAMGQSLNYGYTF. DNA of the CDR3: TGCGCCAGCAGCCAAGCAATGGGACAGTCCCTTAACTATGGCTACACCTTC.

The chain links TRBV7-2 to TRBJ1-6, with 7 bases lining up with TRBD1. V lost 2 bases, J lost 10 bases, and 5 bases stayed unmatched. The CDR3 totals 14 residues. Germline V gene lookup returns CDR1 SGHTA and CDR2 FQGNSA. The CDR3 reads CASSLLRDSSPLHF. CDR3 DNA sequence: TGTGCCAGCAGCTTACTCCGGGACAGCTCACCCCTCCACTTT.

This chain's CDR3 is CASSIRFSGNTIYF. For the CDR3, the DNA is TGTGCCAGTAGTATCCGGTTCTCTGGAAACACCATATATTTT. This chain joins TRBV19 and TRBJ1-3; no definite D call. Germline CDR1 reads LNHDA; CDR2 reads SQIVND (reference sequence). V dropped 3 bases and J dropped 0 bases, with 6 bases sitting between them. The CDR3 is 14 residues long.

V and J are TRBV30 and TRBJ2-6; no clear D gene. CDR1 GTSNPN and CDR2 SVGIG come from the germline V gene (reference sequence). Trimming stripped 4 bases from V and 2 bases from J, with 6 bases between. The CDR3 is 13 residues long. The CDR3 region has the DNA TGTGCCTGGACTCTCCCTGGGGCCAACGTCCTGACTTTC. Amino acids: CAWTLPGANVLTF.

The rearrangement uses TRBV19 and TRBJ2-1; TRBD1 matches at 9 bases. The V gene end was trimmed by 7 bases and the J gene end by 9 bases; junction bases not matched to a gene: 4. The CDR3 has 12 amino acids. CDR1 is LNHDA, CDR2 SQIVND, per germline (reference sequence). CDR3 protein: CASTTGGGEQFF. The CDR3 DNA reads TGTGCCAGTACGACAGGGGGTGGTGAGCAGTTCTTC.

The V call is TRBV29-1, the J call TRBJ2-5, with D unclear. Germline values: CDR1 SQVTM, CDR2 ANQGSEA. Trimming pared 6 bases from V and 2 bases from J, leaving 10 bases between. The CDR3 has 12 residues. This CDR3 is CSVLTYQETQYF. In nucleotides, the CDR3 is TGCAGCGTGCTGACATATCAAGAGACCCAGTACTTC.

The V gene is TRBV4-2, the J gene TRBJ1-1, with a tentative D call TRBD1 (5 bases). The CDR3 runs 14 residues. The germline V gene has CDR1 LGHNA and CDR2 YNFKEQ. The V end was cut by 2 bases, the J end by 7 bases, with 14 bases between. CDR3 sequence reads: CASSQNRQTLEAFF. The CDR3 coding sequence is TGTGCCAGCAGCCAAAACCGACAGACTCTTGAAGCTTTCTTT.

The chain combines TRBV7-3 with TRBJ2-5, with TRBD2 as a possible D gene (6 bases). The CDR3 extends over 13 amino acids. Germline V CDR1 and CDR2: SGHTA, FQGTGA. Trimming removed 5 bases at V and 3 bases at J, with 10 bases between. The CDR3, as DNA: TGTGCCAGCAGCATAGCGGCAAAAGAGACCCAGTACTTC. Its protein is CASSIAAKETQYF.

The rearrangement uses TRBV19 and TRBJ1-3, with D unclear. There are 14 residues in the CDR3. Per the germline V gene, CDR1 is LNHDA and CDR2 is SQIVND (reference sequence). Trimming removed 8 bases from V and 0 bases from J, with 11 bases in between. The CDR3 DNA sequence: TGTGCCAGTCGTTCACAGAGCTCTGGAAACACCATATATTTT. Translated, it gives CASRSQSSGNTIYF.

This clone was picked up one time. This chain uses TRBV4-3 with TRBJ2-3, with TRBD2 matching over 9 bases. The CDR3 covers 16 residues. V shed 4 bases, J shed 1 base, and the junction held 6 bases outside the gene matches. Germline loops: CDR1 LGHNA, CDR2 YSLEER. The CDR3 loop is CASSRTRTSGTDTQYF. Here the CDR3 DNA reads TGCGCCAGCAGCCGAACACGGACTAGCGGCACAGATACGCAGTATTTT.

About this clone itself: Within the sample, other DNA sequences also encode this same CDR3. The rearrangement links TRBV7-2 to TRBJ2-7, with D unresolved. Germline CDR1 reads SGHTA; CDR2 reads FQGNSA. The CDR3 totals 11 residues. The V and J ends lost 6 bases and 1 base respectively, with 4 bases between them. CDR3: CASSRSYEQYF. CDR3 in DNA: TGTGCCAGCAGTCGGTCCTACGAGCAGTACTTC.

The chain links TRBV19 to TRBJ2-1; D perhaps matches TRBD2 (5 bases). Between the trimmed V and J ends, which lost 5 bases and 9 bases, there was a span of 11 bases. CDR1 and CDR2 (germline): LNHDA, SQIVND (reference sequence). The CDR3 extends over 12 amino acids. Written as DNA, the CDR3 is TGTGCCAGTAGTTCCAGCGGCGGTGAGCAGTTCTTC. This codes for CASSSSGGEQFF.

The V call is TRBV28, the J call TRBJ2-1; maybe TRBD2 (6 bases). Per germline, CDR1 MDHEN and CDR2 SYDVKM. The CDR3 is made up of 17 amino acids. The V gene lost 8 bases and the J gene lost 7 bases, with 27 bases spanning the gap. The CDR3 DNA follows: TGTGCCAGCCCTCCCCTGAACGAGCGGGTCGAGCGGAATGAGCAGTTCTTC. Its translation: CASPPLNERVERNEQFF.

The genes are TRBV19 and TRBJ2-7; 9 nucleotides match TRBD1. Germline V gene lookup returns CDR1 LNHDA and CDR2 SQIVND (reference sequence). Losses at the gene ends were 4 bases for V and 5 bases for J; bases not matched to a gene: 6. The CDR3 runs 14 residues. The CDR3 coding sequence is TGTGCCAGTAGTACTGGACAGGGGAGGGACGAGCAGTACTTC. It is translated as CASSTGQGRDEQYF.

This clone has a handful of counts. V gene TRBV27 combines with J gene TRBJ1-2, with unresolved D. CDR1 MNHEY and CDR2 SMNVEV come from the germline V gene (reference sequence). The CDR3 is made up of 13 amino acids. V lost 6 bases, J lost 1 base, and 9 bases lay in between. In nucleotides, the CDR3 is TGTGCCAGCAGCGCACATATTAACTATGGCTACACCTTC. Translation: CASSAHINYGYTF.